What follows are 12 T cell receptor beta chains derived from one specimen sequenced in a study of blood T cell repertoires in COVID-19. Assay used: immunoSEQ multiplex PCR; TCRdb lists only in-frame clones, some missing. The sample contains fewer than 150,000 clones, about 90% of which appear only once. The sequenced sample consisted of peripheral blood. These TCRs come from a woman aged 60 to 75 with COVID-19, enrolled during active disease.

J is TRBJ2-6 and V is TRBV7-2; the D gene is possibly TRBD2 (7 bases). Per germline, CDR1 SGHTA and CDR2 FQGNSA. This CDR3 contains 17 residues. Trimming removed 3 bases from V and 1 base from J, with 13 bases in between. The chain's CDR3 is CASSFWGGLSGANVLTF. In DNA form, the CDR3 reads TGTGCCAGCAGCTTCTGGGGGGGCCTATCTGGGGCCAACGTCCTGACTTTC. Using reference TRBV7-2 and TRBJ2-6 for the parts outside the CDR3, the full variable domain is GAGVSQSPSNKVTEKGKDVELRCDPISGHTALYWYRQSLGQGLEFLIYFQGNSAPDKSGLPSDRFSAERTGGSVSTLTIQRTQQEDSAVYLCASSFWGGLSGANVLTFGAGSRLTVL.

This clone occurred once. The chain combines TRBV3-1 (or the pseudogene TRBV3-2) with TRBJ1-1, with D possibly TRBD1 on 5 matching bases. Germline V gene lookup returns CDR1 LGHDT and CDR2 YNNKEL (reference sequence). Trimming shortened V by 3 bases and J by 5 bases, and 16 bases separated the two germline ends. The CDR3 has 15 residues. The CDR3 loop is CASSHSLREGTEAFF. The CDR3 bases are TGTGCCAGCAGCCATAGCCTCAGGGAGGGTACTGAAGCTTTCTTT.

The V and J genes are TRBV3-1 (or the pseudogene TRBV3-2) and TRBJ2-7; TRBD1 might be the D (5 bases). CDR3 length equals 12 residues. V was clipped by 3 bases and J by 6 bases, with 9 bases between them. Germline CDR1 LGHDT, CDR2 YNNKEL (reference sequence). The CDR3 sequence: CASSHFTGEQYF. The CDR3 DNA is TGTGCCAGCAGCCATTTTACAGGCGAGCAGTACTTC.

The table lists this clone with a count of one. This chain connects TRBV7-3 to TRBJ2-6, with TRBD1 matching 7 bases. V shed 5 bases, J shed 4 bases, and the junction held 5 bases outside the gene matches. The CDR3 extends over 15 amino acids. Per the germline V gene, CDR1 is SGHTA and CDR2 is FQGTGA. In DNA form, the CDR3 reads TGTGCCAGCAGCAAAGGGGGCTCCGGGGCCAACGTCCTGACTTTC. It yields the protein CASSKGGSGANVLTF.

The chain combines TRBV27 with TRBJ2-5; TRBD1 aligns across 7 bases. The CDR3 totals 15 residues. CDR1 MNHEY and CDR2 SMNVEV come from the germline V gene (reference sequence). The ends lost 6 bases at V and 1 base at J; junction bases unmatched: 8. This chain's CDR3 is CASSPRQGPQETQYF. The CDR3 nucleotides read TGTGCCAGCAGCCCCCGACAGGGCCCCCAAGAGACCCAGTACTTC.

The chain's CDR3 is CASSNRRVNTEAFF. CDR3 DNA sequence: TGTGCCAGTAGTAATCGGAGGGTGAACACTGAAGCTTTCTTT. The rearrangement uses TRBV19 and TRBJ1-1, with unresolved D. V was trimmed by 4 bases and J by 0 bases, leaving 9 bases between them. This CDR3 is 14 amino acids long. Germline CDR1 LNHDA, CDR2 SQIVND (reference sequence).

The gene calls are TRBV6-5 and TRBJ1-1, with 9 bases aligning to TRBD1. Germline V CDR1 and CDR2: MNHEY, SVGAGI. CDR3 length: 15 residues. Losses at the gene ends were 4 bases for V and 10 bases for J; bases not matched to a gene: 13. The CDR3 region is CASSSKSGTGYGAFF. CDR3 bases: TGTGCCAGCAGTTCAAAATCCGGGACAGGGTACGGAGCTTTCTTT.

V and J are TRBV7-3 and TRBJ2-1, with D possibly being TRBD1 (6 bases). The CDR3 is 15 amino acids. Germline V gene sequence: CDR1 SGHTA, CDR2 FQGTGA. V was trimmed by 5 bases and J by 6 bases, leaving 17 bases between them. The CDR3 loop reads CASSPTFGGPNEQFF. CDR3 sequence (DNA): TGTGCCAGCAGCCCTACTTTTGGGGGCCCCAATGAGCAGTTCTTC.

The genes are TRBV13 and TRBJ1-4, with 7 bases identical to TRBD1. Per germline, CDR1 PRHDT and CDR2 FYEKMQ (reference sequence). With V trimmed by 5 bases and J by 10 bases, 7 bases remained unmatched. CDR3 length: 13 amino acids. CDR3 DNA: TGTGCCAGCAGCGCCCAGGGGGTGGGAAAACTGTTTTTT. Its protein is CASSAQGVGKLFF.

V is TRBV3-1 (or the pseudogene TRBV3-2) and J is TRBJ1-2, with a possible D match to TRBD1 (6 bases). The V end was cut by 5 bases, the J end by 2 bases, with 9 bases between. This CDR3 comprises 13 residues. Germline V lookup: CDR1 LGHDT, CDR2 YNNKEL (reference sequence). CDR3 region: CASSFTGNYGYTF. CDR3 coding DNA: TGTGCCAGCAGCTTCACAGGGAACTATGGCTACACCTTC.

A single count supports this clone. The chain carries TRBV9 and TRBJ1-2, with 7 positions matching TRBD1. This CDR3 region has 14 residues. Losses at the gene ends were 0 bases for V and 4 bases for J; bases not matched to a gene: 3. Germline CDR1 SGDLS, CDR2 YYNGEE. The DNA for the CDR3 is TGTGCCAGCAGCGTAGGGGGACAGTCCTATGGCTACACCTTC. It encodes CASSVGGQSYGYTF.

The rearrangement uses TRBV18 and TRBJ2-7, with 12 positions matching TRBD1. The germline V gene has CDR1 KGHSH and CDR2 LQKENI. With V trimmed by 3 bases and J by 9 bases, 6 bases remained unmatched. This CDR3 has 14 residues. The CDR3 loop reads CASSPPGTGGLQYF. The CDR3 bases are TGTGCCAGCTCACCGCCCGGGACAGGGGGCTTGCAGTACTTC.